This record looks at one T cell receptor beta chain sequence and its context. This sample stems from a study of blood T cells in healthy people across ages. The junction had 7 bases not matched to a gene; V was cut back by 4 bases and J by 4 bases. CDR3 length: 15 amino acids. Germline CDR1 SGHDT, CDR2 YYEEEE. A J-beta primer mix and a sample-barcoded 5' primer were used in a second PCR of roughly 6 to 12 cycles. From the 5' RACE reads, TCRdb called clonotypes with MiXCR, one entry per CDR3 protein. This table has about 1.5 million distinct CDR3 sequences, roughly 45% appearing once. The TCR sequence derives from a woman younger than 30 in good health. The chain combines TRBV5-6 with TRBJ2-1; 8 nucleotides align to TRBD2. Sequencing used blood. The CDR3: CASSVGSGGYNEQFF. CDR3 DNA sequence: TGTGCCAGCAGCGTGGGGAGCGGGGGATACAATGAGCAGTTCTTC. Looking up the rest from reference TRBV5-6 and TRBJ2-1 gives the full variable domain: DAGVTQSPTHLIKTRGQQVTLRCSPKSGHDTVSWYQQALGQGPQFIFQYYEEEERQRGNFPDRFSGHQFPNYSSELNVNALLLGDSALYLCASSVGSGGYNEQFFGPGTRLTVL.